These 7 T cell receptor beta chains came from one sample sequenced in a study of shared clonotypes between healthy human individuals. Profiled with immunoSEQ multiplex PCR; TCRdb holds only in-frame clones, not every one. The profile shows some 2,000,000 clones, approximately 95% of them singletons. Specimen: naive CD4+ T cells sorted from blood. Subset defined: CD45RA+ positively selected. These receptors were collected from a man younger than 35 in good health.

V gene TRBV18 combines with J gene TRBJ1-3; D is unresolved. V lost 1 base and J lost 4, with 17 bases in between. The CDR3 length is 17 residues. The V gene's germline CDR1 is KGHSH and CDR2 LQKENI. The CDR3, as DNA: TGTGCCAGCTCACCACGGGATCGGACCCTCGGGGGAAACACCATATATTTT. Amino acid sequence: CASSPRDRTLGGNTIYF.

The V and J genes are TRBV5-1 and TRBJ2-7; 8 nucleotides match TRBD1. With 0 bases clipped from V and 3 bases from J, the junction kept 5 bases outside the gene matches. The CDR3 spans 15 residues. Per the germline V gene, CDR1 is SGHRS and CDR2 is YFSETQ. The CDR3, as DNA: TGCGCCAGCAGCTTGGTACAGGGGGTGCGCTACGAGCAGTACTTC. It specifies CASSLVQGVRYEQYF.

This clone has only one observation. This rearrangement joins TRBV10-3 to TRBJ2-7; 9 nucleotides agree with TRBD1. The junction had 11 bases not matched to a gene; V was cut back by 5 bases and J by 3 bases. The CDR3 consists of 16 residues. CDR1 and CDR2 (germline): ENHRY, SYGVKD. The CDR3 sequence is CAISQRGGQGYYEQYF. The CDR3 nucleotides read TGTGCCATCAGTCAGAGGGGGGGACAGGGTTACTACGAGCAGTACTTC.

The rearrangement links TRBV7-2 to TRBJ2-1; maybe TRBD2 (6 bases). This CDR3 contains 16 residues. Germline CDR1 reads SGHTA; CDR2 reads FQGNSA. The V end lost 1 base, the J end lost 0 bases, and 10 bases lay between the germline ends. CDR3 residues: CASSLVGGISYNEQFF. The CDR3 DNA reads TGTGCCAGCAGCTTAGTCGGGGGAATCTCCTACAATGAGCAGTTCTTC.

As to this clone: The same CDR3 is also encoded by other DNA sequences in this sample. The V gene is TRBV27, the J gene TRBJ2-2; D not resolved. The CDR3 is 12 residues long. V was cut by 3 bases and J by 2 bases, with 1 base left in between. Germline lookup yields CDR1 MNHEY and CDR2 SMNVEV (reference sequence). CDR3 residues: CASSFNTGELFF. The CDR3 region has the DNA TGTGCCAGCAGTTTTAACACCGGGGAGCTGTTTTTT.

The chain recombines TRBV7-8 with TRBJ1-2, with 8 bases identical to TRBD1. This CDR3 has 15 residues. The J segment lost 6 bases and the V segment lost 1 base, leaving 7 bases of the junction unmatched. CDR1 is SGHVS, CDR2 FQNEAQ, per germline. In DNA form, the CDR3 reads TGTGCCAGCAGCTTAGTCGGGACAGGTGTTCATGGCTACACCTTC. Translation: CASSLVGTGVHGYTF.

The chain carries TRBV5-1 and TRBJ1-2, with D possibly matching TRBD1 (6 bases). Germline V gene lookup returns CDR1 SGHRS and CDR2 YFSETQ. The CDR3 runs 13 residues. Trimming left V 2 bases short and J 6 bases short, with 11 bases between. The DNA of the CDR3 is TGCGCCAGCAGCTTTCGCGGGGGCGATGGCTACACCTTC. Protein sequence: CASSFRGGDGYTF. The full variable domain, rest sourced from reference TRBV5-1 and TRBJ1-2, is KAGVTQTPRYLIKTRGQQVTLSCSPISGHRSVSWYQQTPGQGLQFLFEYFSETQRNKGNFPGRFSGRQFSNSRSEMNVSTLELGDSALYLCASSFRGGDGYTFGSGTRLTVV.